These 30 T cell receptor beta chains were sequenced from one sample in a study of T cells in Graves' hyperthyroidism and ophthalmopathy (dated by TCRdb to about 2019). Library creation used multiplex PCR. Sequenced on an Illumina HiSeq 2000. The TCR beta CDR3 regions were amplified from RNA transcripts. The TCR CDR3 was subjected to a first round of RT-PCR using the HTBI primer set and the Qiagen OneStep RT-PCR kit. The public reads were reanalyzed by TCRdb: fastp trimming at Q25, MiXCR alignment, in-frame beta chains only. CDR3 protein duplicates are merged, each entry listing the most common genes and DNA. In this sample the table shows about 290,000 distinct CDR3 sequences, 13% of which occur a single time. The ten largest account for around 7.9% of the sample. The sample comprised blood. These receptors all come from a woman aged 25 to 39 with Graves' hyperthyroidism that later progressed to Graves' ophthalmopathy.

This clonotype was counted at least ten times. The chain combines TRBV3-1 with TRBJ1-1; D remains unclear. This CDR3 has 16 amino acids. Germline V lookup: CDR1 LGHDT, CDR2 YNNKEL (reference sequence). V was trimmed by 0 bases and J by 1 base, leaving 12 bases between them. CDR3 in amino acids: CASSQEGGIRNTEAFF. CDR3 bases: TGTGCCAGCAGCCAAGAAGGTGGAATTAGGAACACTGAAGCTTTCTTT.

V gene TRBV24-1 combines with J gene TRBJ1-1; 8 nucleotides line up with TRBD1. Germline V gene data show CDR1 as KGHDR and CDR2 as SFDVKD. Trimming took 3 bases from V and 1 from J; bases not matched to a gene: 3. The CDR3 covers 15 residues. CDR3 in DNA: TGTGCCACCAGTGATGCACAGGGGGAGAACACTGAAGCTTTCTTT. Translation: CATSDAQGENTEAFF.

This clonotype appeared many times. The chain carries TRBV29-1 and TRBJ1-2; D gene ambiguous. Germline-derived CDR1 and CDR2 are SQVTM and ANQGSEA. CDR3 length equals 12 residues. V was clipped by 2 bases and J by 6 bases, with 10 bases between them. The CDR3 nucleotides are TGCAGCGTTGAATTCGGATTTGATGGCTACACCTTC. Amino acid sequence: CSVEFGFDGYTF.

The chain uses TRBV12-5 and TRBJ1-1; no reliable D call. V lost 6 bases to trimming and J lost 1 base, with 6 bases between them. The germline V gene encodes CDR1 LGHNT and CDR2 FRNRAP. CDR3 length: 12 residues. The CDR3 bases are TGTGCTAGTGGCTTCTGGAACACTGAAGCTTTCTTT. As protein: CASGFWNTEAFF. The variable domain in full, with the rest retrieved from reference TRBV12-5 and TRBJ1-1, is DARVTQTPRHKVTEMGQEVTMRCQPILGHNTVFWYRQTMMQGLELLAYFRNRAPLDDSGMPKDRFSAEMPDATLATLKIQPSEPRDSAVYFCASGFWNTEAFFGQGTRLTVV.

For this clonotype: A much larger clone differs from this one at a single base, so this may be a read error. The V gene is TRBV14, the J gene TRBJ2-3; D perhaps matches TRBD2 (5 bases). V was trimmed by 4 bases and J by 0 bases, leaving 17 bases between them. Per germline, CDR1 SGHDN and CDR2 FVKESK. The CDR3 contains 17 residues. The CDR3 DNA is TGTGCCAGCAGCCGAGTTTTTAGCGTACCTAGCACAGATACGCAGTATTTT. As protein: CASSRVFSVPSTDTQYF.

In this sample, this clonotype turned up many times. The chain joins TRBV13 to TRBJ2-7; 13 nucleotides match TRBD2. The CDR3 covers 15 residues. Germline V lookup: CDR1 PRHDT, CDR2 FYEKMQ (reference sequence). J lost 2 bases, V lost 3 bases, and 1 base had no gene match. The CDR3 DNA is TGTGCCAGCAGCTTCGGACTAGCGGGGGCCTACGAGCAGTACTTC. This encodes CASSFGLAGAYEQYF.

This clonotype was recorded many times. The rearrangement links TRBV18 to TRBJ2-1, with 7 bases identical to TRBD1. The V gene's germline CDR1 is KGHSH and CDR2 LQKENI. V shed 3 bases and J 5 bases; nucleotides not matched to a gene: 13. This CDR3 spans 17 amino acids. The CDR3, as DNA: TGTGCCAGCTCACCTCTCGCCACGACAGGGTCAAACAATGAGCAGTTCTTC. Encoded protein: CASSPLATTGSNNEQFF.

This clonotype was recorded at least ten times. V usage is TRBV6-1 and J usage is TRBJ2-3; 9 nucleotides agree with TRBD2. V lost 6 bases and J lost 4; bases outside the gene matches: 5. Germline V gene data show CDR1 as MNHNS and CDR2 as SASEGT. The CDR3 consists of 14 residues. The CDR3 DNA reads TGTGCCAGCAGGATCGCGGGAGGGGCAGATACGCAGTATTTT. Translated: CASRIAGGADTQYF.

This clonotype was found many times. The genes are TRBV11-2 and TRBJ2-1; D gene unclear. The CDR3 length is 15 residues. CDR1 and CDR2 from the germline V gene are SGHAT and FQNNGV. The germline V and J ends were trimmed by 2 bases and 4 bases, with 12 bases remaining between them. In nucleotides, the CDR3 is TGTGCCAGCAGCTTAAATCCTAGTGAGTACAATGAGCAGTTCTTC. It codes for CASSLNPSEYNEQFF.

This clonotype has a handful of counts. A read error may be the cause here, since a much bigger clone is one base away. This sequence joins TRBV7-2 and TRBJ2-1, with TRBD2 matching over 13 bases. Germline CDR1 reads SGHTA; CDR2 reads FQGNSA. The junction had 4 bases not matched to a gene; V was cut back by 5 bases and J by 12 bases. The CDR3 runs 13 residues. The CDR3 DNA is TGTGCCAGCAGCGGACTAGCGGGAGCGACGCAGTTCTTC. Its protein is CASSGLAGATQFF.

This clonotype showed up many times. The genes are TRBV7-3 and TRBJ1-1; tentative D call: TRBD1 (6 bases). The germline V gene encodes CDR1 SGHTA and CDR2 FQGTGA. The V and J ends lost 5 bases and 0 bases respectively, with 10 bases between them. The length of the CDR3 is 14 residues. CDR3 sequence: CASSQGGVNTEAFF. CDR3 nucleotide sequence: TGTGCCAGCAGCCAAGGGGGGGTGAACACTGAAGCTTTCTTT.

For this clonotype: A single base separates this from a much larger clone, so it may be a read error. The chain carries TRBV30 and TRBJ2-5; D is perhaps TRBD1 (6 bases). This CDR3 has 15 residues. Germline values: CDR1 GTSNPN, CDR2 SVGIG (reference sequence). CDR3 residues: CARSPHRQDQETQYF. The CDR3 DNA follows: TGTGCCCGGAGTCCTCACAGACAGGACCAAGAGACCCAGTACTTC. Full variable domain (missing parts from reference TRBV30 and TRBJ2-5): SQTIHQWPATLVQPVGSPLSLECTVEGTSNPNLYWYRQAAGRGLQLLFYSVGIGQISSEVPQNLSASRPQDRQFILSSKKLLLSDSGFYLCARSPHRQDQETQYFGPGTRLLVL.

This clonotype appeared many times. This chain links TRBV20-1 with TRBJ2-7; TRBD1 agrees at 7 bases. Germline lookup yields CDR1 DFQATT and CDR2 SNEGSKA (reference sequence). Germline trimming cut 5 bases from V and 2 bases from J; bases unmatched to any gene: 18. The CDR3 contains 17 residues. CDR3 loop: CSAAPIQGLSFAYEQYF. The CDR3 bases are TGCAGTGCTGCCCCCATACAGGGGCTCTCCTTCGCCTACGAGCAGTACTTC.

In this sample, this clonotype turned up many times. V and J are TRBV30 and TRBJ2-1; 7 bases match TRBD2. V trimming: 1 base; J trimming: 7 bases; junction bases outside the gene matches: 1. Germline CDR1 GTSNPN, CDR2 SVGIG (reference sequence). This CDR3 spans 12 amino acids. This CDR3 is CAWSGGGNEQFF. In DNA, the CDR3 is TGTGCCTGGAGTGGGGGGGGGAATGAGCAGTTCTTC.

There are many counts of this clonotype. The chain carries TRBV5-1 and TRBJ2-2; TRBD1 is a possible D gene (6 bases). Per the germline V gene, CDR1 is SGHRS and CDR2 is YFSETQ. This CDR3 has 16 amino acids. Trimming removed 3 bases at V and 4 bases at J, with 16 bases between. CDR3 coding DNA: TGCGCCAGCAGCTCACTCGCGACAGGATCCACCGGGGAGCTGTTTTTT. Translating it yields CASSSLATGSTGELFF.

The J gene is TRBJ2-3, the V gene TRBV5-1; TRBD2 agrees at 9 bases. Germline V lookup: CDR1 SGHRS, CDR2 YFSETQ. The CDR3 has 15 residues. The trim removed 3 bases at V and 3 bases at J, leaving 5 bases unmatched. The CDR3, as DNA: TGCGCCAGCAGCTCGGGACTAGCTATGACAGATACGCAGTATTTT. Translated: CASSSGLAMTDTQYF.

The table lists this clonotype with many counts. The V call is TRBV5-1, the J call TRBJ2-2, with D perhaps TRBD2 (6 bases). Trimming stripped 8 bases from V and 4 bases from J, with 15 bases between. The germline V gene has CDR1 SGHRS and CDR2 YFSETQ. The CDR3 is 14 residues long. For the CDR3, the DNA is TGCGCCAGTCGTTCCGGGACTGCCACCGGGGAGCTGTTTTTT. It translates to CASRSGTATGELFF.

This clonotype was counted at least ten times. The gene calls are TRBV30 and TRBJ2-2, with TRBD2 as a possible D gene (5 bases). There are 13 residues in the CDR3. Between the trimmed V and J ends, which lost 7 bases and 4 bases, there was a span of 13 bases. Germline V gives CDR1 GTSNPN, CDR2 SVGIG (reference sequence). In nucleotides, the CDR3 is TGTGCCTCCGACGGGGATTCCACCGGGGAGCTGTTTTTT. This translates into CASDGDSTGELFF.

This clonotype was seen at least ten times. The chain employs TRBV11-2 and TRBJ1-4; TRBD1 is a possible D gene (6 bases). Trimming pared 5 bases from V and 8 bases from J, leaving 18 bases between. Germline V CDR1 and CDR2: SGHAT, FQNNGV. The CDR3 runs to 15 residues. CDR3 bases: TGTGCCAGCAGCAACTTACAGGGTGTGCCCGAAAAACTGTTTTTT. It encodes CASSNLQGVPEKLFF.

This clonotype was detected ten times or more. This rearrangement joins TRBV7-2 to TRBJ2-7; weak D call: TRBD2 (6 bases). This CDR3 contains 16 residues. V shed 4 bases and J shed 0 bases, with 16 bases lying between them. Germline V gives CDR1 SGHTA, CDR2 FQGNSA. CDR3 nucleotides: TGTGCCAGCAGCTCGGAGGGGACGGTCAGCTCCTACGAGCAGTACTTC. Protein product: CASSSEGTVSSYEQYF.

In this sample, this clonotype turned up many times. The rearrangement joins TRBV7-2 to TRBJ2-7; 8 bases agree with TRBD2. CDR3 length: 16 amino acids. In germline, CDR1 is SGHTA, CDR2 FQGNSA. The V segment lost 0 bases and the J segment 2 bases; nucleotides outside the gene matches: 6. The CDR3 sequence: CASSLAGSGAAYEQYF. The CDR3 DNA follows: TGTGCCAGCAGCTTAGCTGGTAGCGGGGCTGCCTACGAGCAGTACTTC.

This clonotype was observed at least ten times. J is TRBJ2-7 and V is TRBV20-1; a possible D gene is TRBD2 (6 bases). Trimming cost V 1 base and J 4 bases, with 17 bases left between them. This CDR3 contains 15 residues. From germline, CDR1 is DFQATT and CDR2 SNEGSKA (reference sequence). This chain's CDR3 is CSARVPGVPGYEQYF. CDR3 nucleotide sequence: TGCAGTGCTAGAGTGCCGGGAGTCCCGGGGTACGAGCAGTACTTC.

This clonotype appeared a few times. The CDR3 loop is CASSGSEGAYNSPLHF. The CDR3 coding sequence is TGTGCCAGCAGCGGCTCCGAGGGCGCCTATAATTCACCCCTCCACTTT. The chain employs TRBV7-9 and TRBJ1-6, with D unresolved. V was shortened by 5 bases and J by 2 bases, with 13 bases between the two germline ends. The germline V gene encodes CDR1 SEHNR and CDR2 FQNEAQ (reference sequence). This CDR3 has 16 amino acids.

The chain employs TRBV2 and TRBJ2-7; TRBD1 matches at 9 bases. The CDR3 consists of 16 residues. The germline V gene has CDR1 SNHLY and CDR2 FYNNEI. J lost 3 bases, V lost 3 bases, and 9 bases had no gene match. The CDR3 protein is CASSDGTGSLGYEQYF. The CDR3 DNA reads TGTGCCAGCAGTGATGGGACAGGGAGTTTAGGCTACGAGCAGTACTTC.

The sample holds a few counts of this clonotype. The chain links TRBV2 to TRBJ1-3, with 8 bases fitting TRBD1. Per the germline V gene, CDR1 is SNHLY and CDR2 is FYNNEI. The J segment lost 10 bases and the V segment lost 6 bases, leaving 8 bases of the junction unmatched. This CDR3 spans 13 amino acids. The DNA for the CDR3 is TGTGCCAGCAGAGGACAGGGTGTAGGGACCATATATTTT. This codes for CASRGQGVGTIYF.

The chain combines TRBV24-1 with TRBJ2-1, with 8 positions matching TRBD2. The germline gives CDR1 KGHDR, CDR2 SFDVKD. The CDR3 is 16 residues long. Trimming took 7 bases from V and 5 from J; bases not matched to a gene: 12. CDR3 region: CATSSSGRGVNNEQFF. In nucleotides, the CDR3 is TGTGCCACCAGCTCTAGCGGGCGAGGGGTTAACAATGAGCAGTTCTTC.

The rearrangement uses TRBV18 and TRBJ1-4, with D possibly matching TRBD1 (5 bases). The CDR3 totals 15 residues. The V end was cut by 6 bases, the J end by 7 bases, with 18 bases between. Germline V gene data show CDR1 as KGHSH and CDR2 as LQKENI. CDR3 sequence: CASSSTGTGGEKLFF. As DNA, the CDR3 is TGTGCCAGCTCCTCCACGGGGACCGGGGGTGAAAAACTGTTTTTT.

J is TRBJ2-3 and V is TRBV7-2, with D uncertain. V was shortened by 1 base and J by 7 bases, with 12 bases between the two germline ends. This CDR3 contains 14 residues. From germline, CDR1 is SGHTA and CDR2 FQGNSA. CDR3 loop: CASSLGNIGYTQYF. CDR3 nucleotide sequence: TGTGCCAGCAGCTTAGGGAACATCGGGTATACGCAGTATTTT.

This clonotype has ten or more counts. The chain joins TRBV20-1 to TRBJ2-5; TRBD1 matches at 8 bases. The V and J ends lost 6 bases and 4 bases, in that order; junction bases with no gene match: 13. In germline, CDR1 is DFQATT, CDR2 SNEGSKA (reference sequence). This CDR3 has 15 residues. CDR3: CSAPDRDPPRETQYF. In DNA form, the CDR3 reads TGCAGTGCCCCGGACAGGGACCCACCCCGAGAGACCCAGTACTTC.

The rearrangement joins TRBV27 to TRBJ2-2; D is possibly TRBD1 or TRBD2 (7 bases each). V was pared by 3 bases and J by 5 bases, with 16 bases between. Germline V gene sequence: CDR1 MNHEY, CDR2 SMNVEV (reference sequence). The CDR3 totals 16 residues. The CDR3 spells CASSFRGGVRTGELFF. The CDR3 region has the DNA TGTGCCAGCAGTTTCAGGGGGGGGGTAAGGACCGGGGAGCTGTTTTTT.